The 21 T cell receptor beta chains below come from one sample, sequenced in a study of beta chain features in type 1 diabetes. Expressed TCRB transcripts were sequenced after all isolated RNA was converted to cDNA. Repertoires were generated with immunoSEQ multiplex PCR, while TCRdb's copy carries only in-frame clones and drops some. The repertoire holds under 900,000 clones, roughly a sixth seen once, with 0.023% in the top ten. What was sequenced was naive CD4+ T cells from blood. These receptors all come from a woman between 18 and 30 years old in good health.

The chain couples TRBV9 to TRBJ1-2; 7 bases fit TRBD1. With 5 bases clipped from V and 3 bases from J, the junction kept 4 bases outside the gene matches. Germline V gene data show CDR1 as SGDLS and CDR2 as YYNGEE. The CDR3 consists of 13 residues. CDR3: CASRPGTDYGYTF. CDR3 DNA sequence: TGTGCCAGCAGACCCGGGACAGACTATGGCTACACCTTC.

Comment on this clone: A much larger clone differs by one base, so this may be a read error. Distinct nucleotide sequences in the sample also encode this CDR3. This CDR3 is CASSLASDTQYF. The DNA of the CDR3 is TGTGCCAGCAGCTTAGCCTCAGATACGCAGTATTTT. The chain recombines TRBV7-2 with TRBJ2-3; no clear D gene. Germline lookup yields CDR1 SGHTA and CDR2 FQGNSA. The CDR3 consists of 12 residues. With 0 bases removed from V and 4 bases from J, the gap between germline ends came to 2 bases.

This clone was observed a few times. The chain employs TRBV25-1 and TRBJ1-1, with D unresolved. CDR1 and CDR2 from the germline V gene are MGHDK and SYGVNS. The CDR3 consists of 11 residues. CDR3 bases: TGTGCTGTTGCGGTGAACACTGAAGCTTTCTTT. Translating gives CAVAVNTEAFF.

This clone was recorded a few times. The chain joins TRBV19 to TRBJ1-4, with D possibly TRBD1 on 5 matching bases. In germline, CDR1 is LNHDA, CDR2 SQIVND (reference sequence). V was trimmed by 7 bases and J by 5 bases, leaving 17 bases between them. This CDR3 is 15 amino acids long. The CDR3 nucleotides are TGTGCCAGTACCATGACGGGACCTGGGAATGAAAAACTGTTTTTT. Its protein product is CASTMTGPGNEKLFF.

This chain links TRBV5-1 with TRBJ1-1; D unresolved. The V end lost 0 bases, the J end lost 3 bases, and 12 bases lay between the germline ends. Germline lookup yields CDR1 SGHRS and CDR2 YFSETQ. This CDR3 is 15 amino acids long. CDR3 in amino acids: CASSLGTLTDTEAFF. The CDR3 DNA is TGCGCCAGCAGCTTGGGGACGCTTACGGACACTGAAGCTTTCTTT.

In its sample, this clone was seen a few times. The chain employs TRBV10-1 and TRBJ2-1; 7 bases map to TRBD2. The CDR3 has 13 amino acids. Trimming cost V 10 bases and J 10 bases; bases outside gene matches: 13. CDR1 is WNHNN and CDR2 is SYGVQD in the germline V gene (reference sequence). The CDR3 coding sequence is TGCGCCACCAGCATGCGGGAGACCAGGGAGCAGTTCTTC. It codes for CATSMRETREQFF.

This clone occurred a few times. The J gene is TRBJ2-7, the V gene TRBV19; D is uncertain. There are 15 residues in the CDR3. Looked up from germline, CDR1 is LNHDA and CDR2 is SQIVND (reference sequence). V dropped 6 bases and J dropped 3 bases, with 18 bases sitting between them. In DNA, the CDR3 is TGTGCCAGTAGCACTCCTACCGGTTCCTACTACGAGCAGTACTTC. This gives the protein CASSTPTGSYYEQYF. Using reference TRBV19 and TRBJ2-7 for the parts outside the CDR3, the full variable domain is DGGITQSPKYLFRKEGQNVTLSCEQNLNHDAMYWYRQDPGQGLRLIYYSQIVNDFQKGDIAEGYSVSREKKESFPLTVTSAQKNPTAFYLCASSTPTGSYYEQYFGPGTRLTVT.

The genes are TRBV9 and TRBJ2-6; D perhaps matches TRBD2 (5 bases). The germline V gene encodes CDR1 SGDLS and CDR2 YYNGEE. This CDR3 spans 15 amino acids. The V gene lost 4 bases and the J gene lost 4 bases, with 12 bases spanning the gap. The CDR3 loop is CASSPFSGGANVLTF. The CDR3 nucleotides read TGTGCCAGCAGCCCGTTCTCGGGAGGGGCCAACGTCCTGACTTTC.

This clone has a handful of counts. This chain connects TRBV5-1 to TRBJ2-5; D gene uncertain. TRBJ2-7 explains the end of the DNA better; the J call may be wrong. Germline CDR1 SGHRS, CDR2 YFSETQ. This CDR3 is built from 11 residues. The CDR3 DNA follows: TGCGCCAGCAGCTATGGCTACGAGCAGTACTTC. Encoded protein: CASSYGYEQYF.

J is TRBJ1-3 and V is TRBV5-6, with D hard to call. With 4 bases removed from V and 0 bases from J, the gap between germline ends came to 17 bases. Germline values: CDR1 SGHDT, CDR2 YYEEEE. The CDR3 runs to 17 residues. CDR3 coding DNA: TGTGCCAGCAGCCTTCGTGGTGGCGGTGCCTCTGGAAACACCATATATTTT. This codes for CASSLRGGGASGNTIYF.

This clone came up a few times. The chain couples TRBV28 to TRBJ2-1; tentatively, D is TRBD2 (6 bases). V dropped 7 bases and J dropped 4 bases, with 17 bases sitting between them. The CDR3 totals 15 residues. Germline V CDR1 and CDR2: MDHEN, SYDVKM. In DNA form, the CDR3 reads TGTGCCAGCAAATCCAGGGCGGGAACGTACAATGAGCAGTTCTTC. Protein: CASKSRAGTYNEQFF. The full variable domain, with the rest looked up from reference TRBV28 and TRBJ2-1, is DVKVTQSSRYLVKRTGEKVFLECVQDMDHENMFWYRQDPGLGLRLIYFSYDVKMKEKGDIPEGYSVSREKKERFSLILESASTNQTSMYLCASKSRAGTYNEQFFGPGTRLTVL.

Regarding this clone: The same CDR3 also results from other DNA sequences found in this sample. V usage is TRBV28 and J usage is TRBJ2-7; 7 nucleotides align to TRBD1. The germline V gene has CDR1 MDHEN and CDR2 SYDVKM. This CDR3 comprises 16 residues. With V trimmed by 6 bases and J by 3 bases, 14 bases remained unmatched. CDR3 loop: CASSRPGAGGGYEQYF. CDR3 in DNA: TGTGCCAGCAGCCGCCCAGGGGCAGGGGGTGGCTACGAGCAGTACTTC.

This clone appeared a few times. This CDR3 is CASSKDRGSYNEQFF. The CDR3 nucleotides are TGTGCCAGCAGCAAGGACAGGGGTTCCTACAATGAGCAGTTCTTC. The rearrangement uses TRBV7-2 and TRBJ2-1, with 9 bases identical to TRBD1. The CDR3 runs 15 residues. The germline V gene has CDR1 SGHTA and CDR2 FQGNSA. Unmatched junction bases numbered 3, after V lost 5 bases and J lost 1 base.

This clone was recorded a few times. The chain carries TRBV2 and TRBJ1-4; the match to TRBD1 covers 8 bases. Germline values: CDR1 SNHLY, CDR2 FYNNEI. Losses at the gene ends were 6 bases for V and 7 bases for J; bases not matched to a gene: 7. This CDR3 region has 14 residues. The CDR3 DNA sequence: TGTGCCAGCAGGGGACAGGCAAGGTTTGAAAAACTGTTTTTT. Amino acids: CASRGQARFEKLFF. Full variable domain (remainder filled in from reference TRBV2 and TRBJ1-4): EPEVTQTPSHQVTQMGQEVILRCVPISNHLYFYWYRQILGQKVEFLVSFYNNEISEKSEIFDDQFSVERPDGSNFTLKIRSTKLEDSAMYFCASRGQARFEKLFFGSGTQLSVL.

The chain links TRBV10-3 to TRBJ1-2; no reliable D call. CDR1 is ENHRY and CDR2 is SYGVKD in the germline V gene. The CDR3 length is 11 residues. Trimming removed 6 bases from V and 8 bases from J, with 10 bases in between. CDR3 coding DNA: TGTGCCATCAGGGTAGGACCAGGCTACACCTTC. Its protein product is CAIRVGPGYTF.

This clone has more than one count but fewer than ten. The chain uses TRBV9 and TRBJ1-4; TRBD1 matches at 9 bases. Per germline, CDR1 SGDLS and CDR2 YYNGEE. J gave up 8 bases and V 3 bases, and 8 bases lay outside the gene matches. The CDR3 loop spans 15 amino acids. This CDR3 reads CASSAEQGAREKLFF. The CDR3 DNA reads TGTGCCAGCAGCGCCGAACAGGGGGCGAGGGAAAAACTGTTTTTT.

This rearrangement joins TRBV19 to TRBJ1-2; 7 bases agree with TRBD1. The CDR3 extends over 15 amino acids. The J segment lost 8 bases and the V segment lost 4 bases, leaving 13 bases of the junction unmatched. CDR1 is LNHDA and CDR2 is SQIVND in the germline V gene (reference sequence). CDR3 bases: TGTGCCAGTAGTACCCCGGGACAGTTTTCCTCCGGCTACACCTTC. Amino acids: CASSTPGQFSSGYTF.

CDR3 loop: CASSLNPYRNEQFF. The CDR3 DNA reads TGTGCCAGCAGCCTCAACCCTTACCGGAATGAGCAGTTCTTC. V gene TRBV7-2 combines with J gene TRBJ2-1; D ambiguous. Germline V gene data show CDR1 as SGHTA and CDR2 as FQGNSA. This CDR3 has 14 residues. Between the trimmed V and J ends, which lost 5 bases and 7 bases, there was a span of 15 bases.

This clone was found a few times. The chain employs TRBV28 and TRBJ1-1; no firm D call. Germline V gives CDR1 MDHEN, CDR2 SYDVKM. The ends were cut back, 6 bases at V and 0 bases at J, with 17 bases in the middle. The CDR3 extends over 16 amino acids. The CDR3 DNA reads TGTGCCAGCAGGGAAGGAGGGAAACACATGAACACTGAAGCTTTCTTT. This codes for CASREGGKHMNTEAFF.

This chain joins TRBV5-1 and TRBJ2-1, with TRBD2 identical over 15 bases. The ends lost 7 bases at V and 0 bases at J; junction bases unmatched: 14. The germline CDR1 and CDR2 sequences are SGHRS and YFSETQ. The CDR3 extends over 20 amino acids. The CDR3 is CASGDRGLAGGPGSYNEQFF. In DNA form, the CDR3 reads TGCGCCAGCGGGGACAGGGGACTAGCGGGAGGTCCGGGCTCCTACAATGAGCAGTTCTTC.

This clone has just a few counts. The chain links TRBV7-2 to TRBJ2-2; D is ambiguous. The CDR3 contains 12 residues. Germline V gene data show CDR1 as SGHTA and CDR2 as FQGNSA. V was cut by 0 bases and J by 6 bases, with 2 bases left in between. DNA of the CDR3: TGTGCCAGCAGCTTAGCCTCCGGGGAGCTGTTTTTT. Protein sequence: CASSLASGELFF.